These T cell receptor beta chains were read from a single sample in a study of T-cell reconstitution after alpha-beta-depleted transplantation in children. TCRdb reprocessed the PCR reads via MiXCR and lists one record per CDR3 protein. The sample contains approximately 200,000 distinct CDR3 sequences, roughly 6.5% of which appear only once. The sample was PBMCs, taken before TCRalphabeta/CD19-depleted stem cell transplant. Every receptor here comes from a girl under three years old with combined immunodeficiency, due to receive a stem cell transplant. Each CDR3 is given with its conserved first and last residue. The order of the fields is D gene, J gene, clone size, V gene, CDR3 protein, CDR3 DNA. A D gene is named only where the DNA matches it firmly. The listing skips clone size in some rows; elsewhere it reads once, few, many or a size class.

-,TRBJ1-1,many,TRBV9,CASSVVGGRDTEAFF,TGTGCCAGCAGCGTAGTCGGGGGAAGGGACACTGAAGCTTTCTTT
TRBD2,TRBJ2-3,many,TRBV20-1,CSADSSGGITDTQYF,TGCAGTGCGGACTCTAGCGGGGGGATCACAGATACGCAGTATTTT
-,TRBJ2-1,few,TRBV20-1,CCARDEVENRLRGLNYNEQFF,TGCTGCGCTAGAGATGAGGTAGAGAATCGACTCCGCGGACTGAACTACAATGAGCAGTTCTTC
TRBD1,TRBJ1-2,-,TRBV24-1,CATSDPGQGIYGYTF,TGTGCCACCAGTGACCCGGGACAGGGGATTTATGGCTACACCTTC
-,TRBJ2-7,many,TRBV6-2/TRBV6-3,CASSYWEQPYEQYF,TGTGCCAGCAGTTACTGGGAACAGCCTTACGAGCAGTACTTC
-,TRBJ2-7,-,TRBV28,CASTEPETPPYEQYF,TGTGCCAGCACCGAACCCGAGACACCTCCCTACGAGCAGTACTTC
-,TRBJ2-7,-,TRBV6-2/TRBV6-3,CASSYPVSYEQYF,TGTGCCAGCAGTTACCCCGTCTCCTACGAGCAGTACTTC
TRBD2,TRBJ2-1,many,TRBV15,CATSSYSGLAGVGEQFF,TGTGCCACCAGCTCCTATTCGGGACTAGCGGGAGTTGGGGAGCAGTTCTTC
-,TRBJ2-7,many,TRBV11-2,CASSSAGSPYEQYF,TGTGCCAGCAGCTCCGCGGGCAGTCCCTACGAGCAGTACTTC
-,TRBJ2-1,many,TRBV7-9,CASSHNEQFF,TGTGCCAGCAGCCACAATGAGCAGTTCTTC
TRBD1,TRBJ2-3,-,TRBV7-7,CASSPYPPTIEGAGTDTQYF,TGTGCCAGCAGCCCCTACCCCCCTACCATCGAGGGGGCAGGCACAGATACGCAGTATTTT
TRBD1,TRBJ1-2,few,TRBV19,CASSYAGTGGGYTF,TGTGCCAGTAGTTACGCCGGGACAGGGGGAGGCTACACCTTC
TRBD1,TRBJ1-4,many,TRBV7-9,CASSPGQGYATNEKLFF,TGTGCCAGCAGCCCGGGACAGGGGTACGCAACTAATGAAAAACTGTTTTTT
TRBD2,TRBJ2-2,many,TRBV4-2,CASSRGLASNTGELFF,TGTGCCAGCAGCCGTGGACTAGCGAGCAACACCGGGGAGCTGTTTTTT
-,TRBJ1-1,-,TRBV28,CASTDRGTEAFF,TGTGCCAGCACCGACCGGGGCACTGAAGCTTTCTTT
-,TRBJ2-1,many,TRBV15,CATSSVPGSYNEQFF,TGTGCCACCAGCAGTGTCCCAGGGTCCTACAATGAGCAGTTCTTC
-,TRBJ1-6,many,TRBV4-3,CASSQEEGGRGHSPLHF,TGCGCCAGCAGCCAAGAAGAAGGTGGCAGGGGTCATTCACCCCTCCACTTT
-,TRBJ2-7,many,TRBV11-1,CASTKQGLGSYEQYF,TGTGCCAGCACCAAACAGGGCCTTGGCTCCTACGAGCAGTACTTC
-,TRBJ2-1,few,TRBV28,CASSLGASDEQFF,TGTGCCAGCAGTTTAGGTGCCAGCGATGAGCAGTTCTTC
TRBD2,TRBJ2-1,many,TRBV29-1,CSVRNSGRFYYNEQFF,TGCAGCGTTCGAAATAGCGGGAGGTTCTACTACAATGAGCAGTTCTTC
-,TRBJ2-7,many,TRBV21-1,CASSNAGLQALRSYEQYF,TGTGCCAGCAGCAATGCGGGACTTCAGGCACTACGATCCTACGAGCAGTACTTC
-,TRBJ1-3,medium-sized,TRBV4-3,CASSQEGVLHSGNTIYF,TGCGCCAGCAGCCAAGAAGGAGTTCTCCACTCTGGAAACACCATATATTTT
-,TRBJ2-7,many,TRBV29-1,CSVEGDHEQYF,TGCAGCGTTGAGGGCGATCACGAGCAGTACTTC
-,TRBJ2-4,many,TRBV24-1,CATSDQGLNIQYF,TGTGCCACCAGTGATCAGGGGCTTAACATTCAGTACTTC
-,TRBJ1-1,many,TRBV5-1,CASSLSEGVNTEAFF,TGCGCCAGCAGCTTGTCGGAGGGTGTGAACACTGAAGCTTTCTTT
TRBD2,TRBJ2-7,many,TRBV29-1,CSVERTSGSNEQYF,TGCAGCGTTGAAAGGACTAGCGGGAGTAACGAGCAGTACTTC